This T cell receptor beta chain originates from a study of T-cell memory formation after mild COVID-19. Study-wide background: Across donors, TCR clusters were largely donor specific. Study outcomes and limitations: Contracting CD8+ clones were enriched in EMRA, CD4+ mainly in CM and EM. Memory from before infection featured some responding clones, which suggests cross-reactive memory joined.

Points on this clonotype: The target antigen is unknown. At one end the junction does not follow the germline gene, possibly because of a read error.

The CDR3 is made up of 18 amino acids. CDR1 is PRHDT, CDR2 FYEKMQ, per germline (reference sequence). The authors produced TCR alpha and TCR beta cDNA libraries with sample barcodes and UMIs by 5'RACE using constant-segment primers. TCRdb independently ran MiXCR on the 5' RACE reads; one entry per CDR3 protein. The sample includes about 110,000 distinct CDR3 sequences, about an eighth seen only once; the top ten take 35% to 50%. J is TRBJ2-3 and V is TRBV13; 16 bases match TRBD2. The source is a man aged 18 to 29 who had mild COVID-19 (a few samples of this study predate the infection). Cell type and time point are not known. Sequenced: PBMCs or a T cell subset sorted from them (not recorded which). The CDR3: CASSIGTSGGAWTDTQYF. In nucleotides, the CDR3 is TGTGCCAGCAGCATAGGGACTAGCGGGGGGGCTTGGACAGATACGCAGTATTTT. Full variable domain (remainder filled in from reference TRBV13 and TRBJ2-3): AAGVIQSPRHLIKEKRETATLKCYPIPRHDTVYWYQQGPGQDPQFLISFYEKMQSDKGSIPDRFSAQQFSDYHSELNMSSLELGDSALYFCASSIGTSGGAWTDTQYFGPGTRLTVL.